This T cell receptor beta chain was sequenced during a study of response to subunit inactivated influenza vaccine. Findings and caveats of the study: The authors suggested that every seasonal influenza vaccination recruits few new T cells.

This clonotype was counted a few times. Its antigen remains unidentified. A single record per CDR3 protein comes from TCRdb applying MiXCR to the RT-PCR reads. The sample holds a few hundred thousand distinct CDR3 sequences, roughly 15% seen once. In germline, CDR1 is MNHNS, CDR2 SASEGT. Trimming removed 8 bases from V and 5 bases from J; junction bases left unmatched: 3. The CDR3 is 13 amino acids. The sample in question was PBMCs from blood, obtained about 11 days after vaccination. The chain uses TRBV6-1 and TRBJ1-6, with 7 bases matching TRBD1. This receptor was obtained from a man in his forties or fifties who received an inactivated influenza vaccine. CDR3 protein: CASLGQNNSPLHF. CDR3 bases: TGTGCCAGCCTGGGACAGAATAATTCACCCCTCCACTTT.